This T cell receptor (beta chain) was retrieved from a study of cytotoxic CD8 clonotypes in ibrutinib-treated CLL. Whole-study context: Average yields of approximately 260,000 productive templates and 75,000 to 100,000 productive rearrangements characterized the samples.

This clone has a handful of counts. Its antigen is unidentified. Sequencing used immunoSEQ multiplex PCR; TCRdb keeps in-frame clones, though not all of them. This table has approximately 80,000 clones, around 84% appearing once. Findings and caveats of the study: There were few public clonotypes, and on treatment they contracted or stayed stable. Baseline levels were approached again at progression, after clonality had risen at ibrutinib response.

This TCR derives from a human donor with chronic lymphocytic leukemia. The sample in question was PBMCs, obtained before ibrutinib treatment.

DNA of the CDR3: TGTGCCAGCACCCTTAGGCAGGGCGGCACTGAAGCTTTCTTT. It is translated as CASTLRQGGTEAFF. The V gene is TRBV28, the J gene TRBJ1-1; a possible D gene is TRBD1 (5 bases). The germline V gene encodes CDR1 MDHEN and CDR2 SYDVKM. The V end was cut by 7 bases, the J end by 4 bases, with 16 bases between. The CDR3 totals 14 residues. Full variable domain (missing parts from reference TRBV28 and TRBJ1-1): DVKVTQSSRYLVKRTGEKVFLECVQDMDHENMFWYRQDPGLGLRLIYFSYDVKMKEKGDIPEGYSVSREKKERFSLILESASTNQTSMYLCASTLRQGGTEAFFGQGTRLTVV.